The 19 T cell receptor beta chains below come from one sample, sequenced in a study of CD8+ T cells in alopecia areata. Specified treatment: oral pan-JAK inhibitor, 5-10 mg twice daily. Sequencing used cDNA as its template, made by extracting RNA and reverse transcribing it. The protocol was immunoSEQ multiplex PCR, while the TCRdb copy is restricted to in-frame clones and leaves out a portion. The table records about 200,000 clones, around two fifths of them present only once. The starting material was CD4+ T cells sorted from blood, obtained at week 34, from a patient treated with tofacitinib. These receptors all stem from a human donor with alopecia areata.

This clone was observed a handful of times. The CDR3: CASSHGTSGSEQYF. The CDR3 DNA reads as TGCGCCAGCAGCCACGGGACCTCGGGGTCCGAGCAGTACTTC. The chain carries TRBV5-1 and TRBJ2-7; the D gene could be TRBD1 or TRBD2 (5 bases each). The V gene's germline CDR1 is SGHRS and CDR2 YFSETQ. The V end lost 4 bases, the J end lost 6 bases, and 17 bases lay between the germline ends. The length of the CDR3 is 14 residues.

The J gene is TRBJ2-7, the V gene TRBV2, with 10 bases that match TRBD2. The J segment lost 7 bases and the V segment lost 8 bases, leaving 11 bases of the junction unmatched. The CDR3 totals 14 residues. CDR1 SNHLY and CDR2 FYNNEI come from the germline V gene. This CDR3 reads CASARSGLAKEQYF. DNA of the CDR3: TGTGCCAGCGCCCGATCGGGACTAGCGAAAGAGCAGTACTTC.

The CDR3 coding sequence is TGTGCCAGCAGTACCCAGGGTACTGGAAACACCATATATTTT. It is translated as CASSTQGTGNTIYF. The rearrangement uses TRBV6-6 and TRBJ1-3, with D possibly being TRBD1 (5 bases). Trimming left V 5 bases short and J 2 bases short, with 10 bases between. The CDR3 consists of 14 residues. Per the germline V gene, CDR1 is MNHNY and CDR2 is SVGAGI (reference sequence).

In its sample, this clone was seen many times. The chain recombines TRBV5-5 with TRBJ2-2; 10 bases are shared with TRBD2. There are 16 residues in the CDR3. V lost 4 bases, J lost 0 bases, and 3 bases stayed unmatched. Germline V CDR1 and CDR2: SGHKS, YYEKEE (reference sequence). The CDR3 sequence: CASSGGTSANTGELFF. As DNA, the CDR3 is TGTGCCAGCAGCGGAGGGACTAGCGCGAACACCGGGGAGCTGTTTTTT.

V is TRBV19 and J is TRBJ1-5; TRBD1 agrees at 10 bases. The CDR3 is 16 residues long. J gave up 11 bases and V 5 bases, and 15 bases lay outside the gene matches. Germline values: CDR1 LNHDA, CDR2 SQIVND (reference sequence). CDR3 sequence (DNA): TGTGCCAGTAGTTCAATCGGGACAGGGGACCTTGGAGCCCAGCATTTT. It codes for CASSSIGTGDLGAQHF.

There are many counts of this clone. The V gene is TRBV4-2, the J gene TRBJ1-4; D unclear. The V and J ends lost 8 bases and 11 bases respectively, with 18 bases between them. The CDR3 consists of 13 residues. The germline CDR1 and CDR2 sequences are LGHNA and YNFKEQ. CDR3 nucleotide sequence: TGTGCCAGCCAGTATGGGGTGGGAGGCAAACTGTTTTTT. Protein: CASQYGVGGKLFF.

This clone was recorded a few times. The rearrangement joins TRBV9 to TRBJ2-7; D could derive from TRBD1 or TRBD2 (6 bases each). With 3 bases removed from V and 0 bases from J, the gap between germline ends came to 13 bases. This CDR3 has 15 residues. CDR1 and CDR2 (germline): SGDLS, YYNGEE. CDR3: CASSGGGSASYEQYF. The CDR3 region has the DNA TGTGCCAGCAGCGGAGGGGGGAGCGCCTCCTACGAGCAGTACTTC.

The rearrangement links TRBV6-1 to TRBJ1-2, with D tentatively TRBD1 (6 bases). Germline values: CDR1 MNHNS, CDR2 SASEGT. This CDR3 region has 13 residues. Trimming stripped 6 bases from V and 0 bases from J, with 8 bases between. CDR3 in DNA: TGTGCCAGCAGAAGGACAGCTAACTATGGCTACACCTTC. Translation gives CASRRTANYGYTF.

V is TRBV25-1 and J is TRBJ2-5; D possibly corresponds to TRBD1 (5 bases). The J call may be wrong; the DNA end is better matched by TRBJ2-7. CDR3 length: 15 amino acids. Germline V gene lookup returns CDR1 MGHDK and CDR2 SYGVNS. The CDR3, as DNA: TGTGCCAGCAGTGAATTAGGCGTGGGGCCCAACGAGCAGTACTTC. It encodes CASSELGVGPNEQYF.

The chain couples TRBV2 to TRBJ2-7; 11 bases line up with TRBD1. CDR3 length: 14 residues. V gave up 4 bases and J gave up 3 bases; unmatched junction bases: 2. Germline V lookup: CDR1 SNHLY, CDR2 FYNNEI. The CDR3 bases are TGTGCCAGCAGTGGGACAGGGGGCTTCTACGAGCAGTACTTC. The encoded protein is CASSGTGGFYEQYF.

V usage is TRBV4-1 and J usage is TRBJ1-5; no firm D call. The CDR3 consists of 15 residues. V lost 0 bases, J lost 5 bases, and 11 bases lay in between. The germline gives CDR1 MGHRA, CDR2 YSYEKL. The CDR3 loop reads CASSQDQVGDQPQHF. CDR3 in DNA: TGCGCCAGCAGCCAAGATCAGGTCGGCGATCAGCCCCAGCATTTT.

V usage is TRBV9 and J usage is TRBJ1-1; weak D call: TRBD1 (5 bases). Germline V gives CDR1 SGDLS, CDR2 YYNGEE. The CDR3 runs to 14 residues. V shed 0 bases and J shed 2 bases, with 8 bases lying between them. In nucleotides, the CDR3 is TGTGCCAGCAGCGTAGTTCAGGGTAACACTGAAGCTTTCTTT. This encodes CASSVVQGNTEAFF.

The chain uses TRBV6-5 and TRBJ2-7, with 9 bases matching TRBD2. CDR1 and CDR2 from the germline V gene are MNHEY and SVGAGI. V shed 6 bases, J shed 6 bases, and the junction held 9 bases outside the gene matches. The CDR3 spans 14 residues. CDR3 bases: TGTGCCAGCAGAGCGGGAGGCCCTCTCCTCGAGCAGTACTTC. It yields the protein CASRAGGPLLEQYF.

This sequence joins TRBV9 and TRBJ2-7, with 11 bases matching TRBD2. The trim removed 3 bases at V and 4 bases at J, leaving 6 bases unmatched. Germline CDR1 and CDR2: SGDLS and YYNGEE. There are 15 residues in the CDR3. The CDR3 spells CASSGGLAEVYEQYF. CDR3 sequence (DNA): TGTGCCAGCAGCGGGGGACTAGCGGAAGTTTACGAGCAGTACTTC.

Many counts were recorded for this clone. The gene calls are TRBV6-1 and TRBJ1-2; D unresolved. Trimming stripped 3 bases from V and 6 bases from J, with 5 bases between. Looked up from germline, CDR1 is MNHNS and CDR2 is SASEGT. The CDR3 is made up of 11 amino acids. The CDR3 protein is CASSDRNGYTF. In DNA form, the CDR3 reads TGTGCCAGCAGTGACCGTAATGGCTACACCTTC.

This clone appeared a few times. V is TRBV5-7 and J is TRBJ1-5; D unresolved. TRBV5-7 is marked as an open reading frame, function uncertain. Trimming took off 4 bases at V and 2 bases at J, with 13 bases between the two ends. The CDR3 totals 15 residues. The CDR3 region is CASSLTVRGNQPQHF. CDR3 DNA: TGTGCCAGCAGCCTTACCGTAAGGGGCAATCAGCCCCAGCATTTT.

This clone was detected a few times. J is TRBJ2-5 and V is TRBV5-1; 11 bases map to TRBD2. The CDR3 extends over 15 amino acids. Germline V gene data show CDR1 as SGHRS and CDR2 as YFSETQ. V shed 4 bases, J shed 13 bases, and the junction held 15 bases outside the gene matches. CDR3 protein: CASSEFPGTSGERYF. DNA for the CDR3: TGCGCCAGCAGCGAATTCCCCGGGACTAGCGGAGAGCGGTACTTC.

V and J are TRBV18 and TRBJ2-7, with 7 nucleotides matching TRBD1. CDR3 size: 15 residues. Germline trimming cut 4 bases from V and 3 bases from J; bases unmatched to any gene: 9. Germline assignment: CDR1 KGHSH and CDR2 LQKENI. CDR3 in DNA: TGTGCCAGCTCACGTACCCGGGACAGCATCTACGAGCAGTACTTC. Translation: CASSRTRDSIYEQYF.

In its sample, this clone was seen a few times. This chain links TRBV19 with TRBJ1-1; D is undetermined. The CDR3 sequence is 13 residues long. The V and J ends lost 7 bases and 0 bases respectively, with 9 bases between them. Germline lookup yields CDR1 LNHDA and CDR2 SQIVND (reference sequence). The CDR3 spells CASTVGMNTEAFF. The DNA of the CDR3 is TGTGCCAGTACGGTGGGTATGAACACTGAAGCTTTCTTT.